This TCR beta chain was captured in a study of cytomegalovirus exposure and HLA in healthy donors. Study-wide results and limits: In a later analysis, V- and J-gene trimming of beta chains associated with a DCLRE1C missense variant, replicated independently.

The PCR made use of 60 Vbeta and 13 Jbeta primers. The table came from immunoSEQ multiplex PCR; TCRdb's copy has only in-frame clones and leaves some out. The listing contains about 140,000 clones. Comments on this clone: Its target is not known.

This TCR came from a woman aged 18-29 years in good health and CMV-seronegative. Specimen: PBMCs.

CDR3 in amino acids: CASSAVGTSGTVSNEQFF. The CDR3 DNA is TGTGCCAGCAGCGCCGTCGGGACTAGCGGGACGGTTAGCAATGAGCAGTTCTTC. V is TRBV11-2 and J is TRBJ2-1, with TRBD2 matching over 13 bases. The CDR3 loop spans 18 amino acids. CDR1 is SGHAT and CDR2 is FQNNGV in the germline V gene. With V trimmed by 5 bases and J by 6 bases, 13 bases remained unmatched.